These 10 T cell receptor beta chains came from one sample sequenced in a study of blood T cell repertoires in COVID-19. Clones were sequenced by immunoSEQ multiplex PCR, and TCRdb holds only the in-frame ones, with some missing. Of approximately 470,000 clones in the sample, roughly 87% were seen once. The material sequenced was PBMCs or T cells enriched from blood (not recorded which). These receptors came from a woman between 18 and 29 years old who had recovered from COVID-19.

This clone was seen a few times. J is TRBJ1-1 and V is TRBV28; possibly TRBD1 for D (5 bases). The CDR3 is 16 residues long. Germline loops: CDR1 MDHEN, CDR2 SYDVKM. The V and J ends lost 2 bases and 1 base respectively, with 14 bases between them. The CDR3 loop reads CASSLTGYRKNTEAFF. Written as DNA, the CDR3 is TGTGCCAGCAGTTTAACAGGCTACAGGAAGAACACTGAAGCTTTCTTT.

V is TRBV12-2 and J is TRBJ1-6; the table names TRBD1, a call not compared with the DNA. TRBV12-2 is designated a pseudogene. The CDR3 length is 19 residues. CDR3 coding DNA: TGTGCAAGTCGCTTAGATGGGCGGCGGGACAGACTCGAAAATTCACCCCTCCACTTT. The encoded protein is CASRLDGRRDRLENSPLHF.

V gene TRBV7-9 combines with J gene TRBJ2-1; tentative D call: TRBD2 (5 bases). V was cut by 3 bases and J by 5 bases, with 11 bases left in between. CDR1 is SEHNR, CDR2 FQNEAQ, per germline (reference sequence). This CDR3 is 14 amino acids long. Written as DNA, the CDR3 is TGTGCCAGCAGCTTGATACTAGGGAACAATGAGCAGTTCTTC. Its protein product is CASSLILGNNEQFF.

The V call is TRBV5-4, the J call TRBJ1-2; TRBD1 aligns across 7 bases. J lost 1 base, V lost 4 bases, and 7 bases had no gene match. This CDR3 spans 15 amino acids. The germline V gene has CDR1 SGHNT and CDR2 YYREEE (reference sequence). This CDR3 is CASSRGTVVNYGYTF. DNA of the CDR3: TGTGCCAGCAGCCGGGGGACAGTTGTTAACTATGGCTACACCTTC.

The chain links TRBV29-1 to TRBJ1-1, with TRBD1 matching over 7 bases. V was pared by 6 bases and J by 5 bases, with 9 bases of the junction left unmatched. CDR1 is SQVTM, CDR2 ANQGSEA, per germline. The CDR3 is 13 amino acids. CDR3 sequence: CSVKGALGTEAFF. The CDR3 coding sequence is TGCAGCGTCAAGGGGGCGTTGGGGACTGAAGCTTTCTTT. The whole variable domain, filled in from reference TRBV29-1 and TRBJ1-1, reads SAVISQKPSRDICQRGTSLTIQCQVDSQVTMMFWYRQQPGQSLTLIATANQGSEATYESGFVIDKFPISRPNLTFSTLTVSNMSPEDSSIYLCSVKGALGTEAFFGQGTRLTVV.

The chain carries TRBV4-2 and TRBJ1-1; tentative D call: TRBD1 (5 bases). V lost 3 bases and J 0 bases, leaving 11 bases between the germline ends. The CDR3 is 15 amino acids. The germline V gene has CDR1 LGHNA and CDR2 YNFKEQ. The CDR3 region is CASSHSLGVNTEAFF. In DNA, the CDR3 is TGTGCCAGCAGCCATTCCTTAGGGGTGAACACTGAAGCTTTCTTT.

This CDR3 is CASSSSRDTLTYEQYF. DNA of the CDR3: TGTGCCAGCAGCTCGAGTAGGGACACCCTTACCTACGAGCAGTACTTC. The chain combines TRBV11-2 with TRBJ2-7; a possible D gene is TRBD1 (6 bases). The germline CDR1 and CDR2 sequences are SGHAT and FQNNGV. With 4 bases removed from V and 2 bases from J, the gap between germline ends came to 18 bases. The length of the CDR3 is 16 residues.

This clone has just one count. The chain's CDR3 is CAWSVGVRGNEQFF. CDR3 DNA: TGTGCCTGGAGTGTTGGGGTTCGCGGGAATGAGCAGTTCTTC. V is TRBV30 and J is TRBJ2-1, with TRBD2 as a possible D gene (5 bases). Trimming left V 0 bases short and J 7 bases short, with 13 bases between. Germline V gene sequence: CDR1 GTSNPN, CDR2 SVGIG (reference sequence). The CDR3 runs to 14 residues.

The CDR3 is CASSPPLGQGRGYTF. CDR3 sequence (DNA): TGTGCCAGCAGCCCTCCACTGGGACAGGGGCGAGGCTACACCTTC. This rearrangement joins TRBV5-4 to TRBJ1-2; the match to TRBD1 covers 10 bases. V was clipped by 4 bases and J by 8 bases; unmatched bases: 11. From germline, CDR1 is SGHNT and CDR2 YYREEE (reference sequence). CDR3 length: 15 residues.

The rearrangement joins TRBV18 to TRBJ1-1; D is ambiguous. The V gene lost 7 bases and the J gene lost 0 bases, with 6 bases spanning the gap. The CDR3 runs to 12 residues. Germline V gene sequence: CDR1 KGHSH, CDR2 LQKENI. In DNA, the CDR3 is TGTGCCAGCTACGACATGAACACTGAAGCTTTCTTT. This encodes CASYDMNTEAFF.